The 31 T cell receptor beta chains listed next were all sequenced from one sample in a study of tumor-infiltrating lymphocytes in oesophageal squamous cell carcinoma. TCRdb passed the PCR reads through MiXCR, listing each CDR3 protein once. Among just under 20,000 distinct CDR3 sequences, roughly 41% were seen once, and the ten largest hold about 14%. The specimen sequenced was normal esophageal tissue next to the tumor. These receptors all stem from a male donor with esophageal squamous cell carcinoma.

This chain joins TRBV12-3 or TRBV12-4 and TRBJ2-5; D is perhaps TRBD1 (6 bases). There are 17 residues in the CDR3. Trimming stripped 5 bases from V and 3 bases from J, with 22 bases between. CDR3 sequence: CASSNGLQGPEEETQYF. The CDR3 nucleotides are TGTGCCAGCAGTAATGGGCTACAGGGACCTGAAGAAGAGACCCAGTACTTC.

The gene calls are TRBV7-9 and TRBJ1-2; TRBD1 agrees at 10 bases. CDR1 SEHNR and CDR2 FQNEAQ come from the germline V gene (reference sequence). Trimming removed 1 base from V and 3 bases from J; junction bases left unmatched: 5. CDR3 length: 16 amino acids. CDR3 sequence (DNA): TGTGCCAGCAGCTTAGGGGGGACAGGGGTTGACTATGGCTACACCTTC. Its translation is CASSLGGTGVDYGYTF. Using reference TRBV7-9 and TRBJ1-2 for the parts outside the CDR3, the full variable domain is DTGVSQNPRHKITKRGQNVTFRCDPISEHNRLYWYRQTLGQGPEFLTYFQNEAQLEKSRLLSDRFSAERPKGSFSTLEIQRTEQGDSAMYLCASSLGGTGVDYGYTFGSGTRLTVV.

The chain links TRBV7-3 to TRBJ1-2; D is unresolved. Per germline, CDR1 SGHTA and CDR2 FQGTGA. The ends were cut back, 4 bases at V and 4 bases at J, with 16 bases in the middle. This CDR3 has 15 amino acids. CDR3: CASSSTPGRIYGYTF. The CDR3 DNA reads as TGTGCCAGCAGCTCCACCCCCGGGCGAATCTATGGCTACACCTTC.

The J gene is TRBJ1-2, the V gene TRBV28, with TRBD2 as a possible D gene (6 bases). The tail of the sequence fits TRBJ2-7 better, so the J call may be wrong. The CDR3 spans 13 residues. Germline lookup yields CDR1 MDHEN and CDR2 SYDVKM. The CDR3 DNA sequence: TGTGCCAGCATTAGGAGGGACCTCTACGAGCAGTACTTC. As protein: CASIRRDLYEQYF.

This clonotype was detected many times. The chain combines TRBV6-1 with TRBJ2-7; 8 nucleotides line up with TRBD1. CDR1 is MNHNS, CDR2 SASEGT, per germline. Trimming at V came to 7 bases and at J to 2 bases, leaving 10 bases not matched to a gene. The length of the CDR3 is 15 residues. In DNA, the CDR3 is TGTGCCAGCACTTCTTCCCGGGACAGGACCTACGAGCAGTACTTC. This translates into CASTSSRDRTYEQYF.

The V call is TRBV7-3, the J call TRBJ2-1; no firm D call. The CDR3 has 13 residues. CDR1 SGHTA and CDR2 FQGTGA come from the germline V gene. The germline V and J ends were trimmed by 5 bases and 1 base, with 6 bases remaining between them. The CDR3 DNA follows: TGTGCCAGCAGCCCCGCTTCCTACAATGAGCAGTTCTTC. It translates to CASSPASYNEQFF.

This clonotype has more than one count but fewer than ten. The chain carries TRBV7-6 and TRBJ2-1; weak D call: TRBD1 (5 bases). The germline V and J ends were trimmed by 1 base and 11 bases, with 15 bases remaining between them. Germline V gives CDR1 SGHVS, CDR2 FNYEAQ. The CDR3 is 14 residues long. The CDR3: CASSLEGKGFQQFF. As DNA, the CDR3 is TGTGCCAGCAGCTTAGAGGGGAAGGGGTTTCAGCAGTTCTTC.

This clonotype was picked up many times. The chain uses TRBV6-1 and TRBJ1-2; a possible D gene is TRBD1 (5 bases). The CDR3 consists of 12 residues. The V and J ends lost 5 bases and 8 bases respectively, with 12 bases between them. Per germline, CDR1 MNHNS and CDR2 SASEGT. This CDR3 reads CASSRDGLGYTF. The CDR3 bases are TGTGCCAGCAGTCGGGACGGGTTAGGCTACACCTTC.

This clonotype was counted many times. The genes are TRBV28 and TRBJ1-1, with 7 positions matching TRBD1. CDR1 is MDHEN, CDR2 SYDVKM, per germline. Trimming took 5 bases from V and 8 from J; bases not matched to a gene: 2. This CDR3 is 11 amino acids long. The CDR3 DNA sequence: TGTGCCAGCAGTCTACAGGGGGAAGCTTTCTTT. Its translation: CASSLQGEAFF. Based on the CDR3 plus reference TRBV28 and TRBJ1-1, the full variable domain is DVKVTQSSRYLVKRTGEKVFLECVQDMDHENMFWYRQDPGLGLRLIYFSYDVKMKEKGDIPEGYSVSREKKERFSLILESASTNQTSMYLCASSLQGEAFFGQGTRLTVV.

A few counts support this clonotype. Just one base apart from a much larger clone, this may be a read error. The chain links TRBV7-2 to TRBJ2-7; D is unclear. The DNA end is a closer match to TRBJ2-1, so the J assignment may be wrong. This CDR3 comprises 14 residues. Germline CDR1 and CDR2: SGHTA and FQGNSA. CDR3 residues: CASSLGGGLYEQFF. Here the CDR3 DNA reads TGTGCCAGCAGCTTAGGTGGCGGCCTTTACGAGCAGTTCTTC.

This clonotype appeared once. Since no conserved phenylalanine or tryptophan closes the CDR3, a read error is the likely cause. The DNA is omitted, as the CDR3 cannot be located on it reliably, and the CDR3 follows TCRdb's listing. The chain links TRBV5-1 to TRBJ2-1; the table assigns TRBD1, which was not confirmed against the DNA. The germline gives CDR1 SGHRS, CDR2 YFSETQ. The CDR3 spans 15 amino acids, including both terminal residues. This CDR3 is CASSPQGSYEQYFGA.

On this clonotype itself: One end of the junction fails to match germline, which may point to a read error. The rearrangement links TRBV7-3 to TRBJ1-2; the D is unclear. The CDR3 sequence is 15 residues long. Germline CDR1 reads SGHTA; CDR2 reads FQGTGA. The CDR3 region is CASSSSKPPIGKMVF. The CDR3 DNA sequence: TGTGCCAGCAGCTCAAGCAAGCCCCCGATCGGGAAGATGGTCTTC.

This clonotype was observed a few times. The J gene is TRBJ2-3, the V gene TRBV12-3 or TRBV12-4; D not resolved. V was trimmed by 1 base and J by 1 base, leaving 9 bases between them. This CDR3 has 15 residues. CDR3 sequence reads: CASSLVIGGTDTQYF. In DNA, the CDR3 is TGTGCCAGCAGTTTAGTGATTGGGGGCACAGATACGCAGTATTTT.

This clonotype was observed a handful of times. A read error is possible here, since a much larger clone lies one base away. The rearrangement joins TRBV11-1 to TRBJ2-1; 13 positions match TRBD2. Matching the DNA end better, TRBJ2-7 makes the J call doubtful. This CDR3 spans 18 amino acids. Germline loops: CDR1 SGHAT, CDR2 FQDESV (reference sequence). The CDR3 loop reads CASSQGELAGGPFDEQYF. In DNA form, the CDR3 reads TGTGCCAGCAGCCAAGGGGAACTAGCGGGAGGGCCGTTTGATGAGCAGTACTTC.

This clonotype was counted between two and nine times. The chain combines TRBV7-3 with TRBJ2-6; 8 bases agree with TRBD1. The CDR3 extends over 17 amino acids. In germline, CDR1 is SGHTA, CDR2 FQGTGA. The trim removed 4 bases at V and 0 bases at J, leaving 5 bases unmatched. The CDR3 DNA sequence: TGTGCCAGCAGCTCCGGACAGGGACGCTCTGGGGCCAACGTCCTGACTTTC. Protein: CASSSGQGRSGANVLTF.

A word on this clonotype: This sequence may be a read error, since a much larger clone differs from it by one base. Here the CDR3 DNA reads TGTGCCAGCAGTTACGGAGAGGGGACAGTTCTCCACTTT. Encoded protein: CASSYGEGTVLHF. The chain has TRBV6-6 and TRBJ1-6; 7 bases map to TRBD1. Germline CDR1 MNHNY, CDR2 SVGAGI (reference sequence). The CDR3 runs to 13 residues. The junction had 8 bases not matched to a gene; V was cut back by 2 bases and J by 16 bases.

The rearrangement links TRBV9 to TRBJ2-3, with 9 nucleotides matching TRBD2. The trim removed 2 bases at V and 0 bases at J, leaving 1 base unmatched. The CDR3 spans 15 residues. CDR1 is SGDLS, CDR2 YYNGEE, per germline. Here the CDR3 reads CASSVGTSSTDTQYF. The CDR3 nucleotides read TGTGCCAGCAGCGTGGGGACTAGCAGCACAGATACGCAGTATTTT.

In nucleotides, the CDR3 is TGTGCCAGCAGTGAAGACCCCGGTCACTCCTACGAGCAGTACTTC. Its translation: CASSEDPGHSYEQYF. V usage is TRBV6-1 and J usage is TRBJ2-4; D remains ambiguous. The J call may be incorrect, as the DNA end agrees better with TRBJ2-7. The germline gives CDR1 MNHNS, CDR2 SASEGT. The CDR3 totals 15 residues.

Many counts were recorded for this clonotype. The rearrangement uses TRBV25-1 and TRBJ1-3; D remains ambiguous. The germline CDR1 and CDR2 sequences are MGHDK and SYGVNS. Trimming removed 4 bases from V and 6 bases from J, with 10 bases in between. CDR3 size: 13 residues. The chain's CDR3 is CASSGPGKNTIYF. For the CDR3, the DNA is TGTGCCAGCAGTGGGCCAGGAAAAAACACCATATATTTT.

At least ten counts were recorded for this clonotype. The genes are TRBV28 and TRBJ2-7; D gene ambiguous. The CDR3 covers 13 residues. CDR1 is MDHEN and CDR2 is SYDVKM in the germline V gene. V was shortened by 5 bases and J by 1 base, with 9 bases between the two germline ends. The CDR3 reads CASSKSRSYEQYF. The CDR3 DNA is TGTGCCAGCAGTAAAAGCAGATCCTACGAGCAGTACTTC.

In this sample, this clonotype turned up many times. The chain links TRBV5-6 to TRBJ1-2; 8 bases match TRBD1. V was clipped by 1 base and J by 5 bases; unmatched bases: 4. Per germline, CDR1 SGHDT and CDR2 YYEEEE. The CDR3 extends over 14 amino acids. CDR3 loop: CASSLRQGLYGYTF. The CDR3 DNA reads as TGTGCCAGCAGCTTGAGACAGGGGTTATATGGCTACACCTTC.

This sequence joins TRBV7-3 and TRBJ2-5; 8 bases align to TRBD2. The end of the DNA aligns better with TRBJ2-3, so the J call may be wrong. This CDR3 has 14 residues. Germline CDR1 reads SGHTA; CDR2 reads FQGTGA. CDR3: CASHRNGDGGEQYF. In nucleotides, the CDR3 is TGTGCCAGCCACAGAAACGGAGACGGGGGGGAGCAGTATTTT.

This clonotype appeared many times. V gene TRBV6-1 combines with J gene TRBJ1-1, with D possibly matching TRBD1 (6 bases). Germline CDR1 MNHNS, CDR2 SASEGT. This CDR3 has 13 residues. Deletions cut 5 bases from V and 2 bases from J, with 9 bases between. CDR3 in DNA: TGTGCCAGCAGTAAGGGGGACAACACTGAAGCTTTCTTT. It encodes CASSKGDNTEAFF.

This clonotype was counted at least ten times. The genes are TRBV24-1 and TRBJ2-2; 8 nucleotides agree with TRBD1. The germline CDR1 and CDR2 sequences are KGHDR and SFDVKD. CDR3 length: 14 amino acids. V lost 4 bases, J lost 7 bases, and 4 bases stayed unmatched. The CDR3 DNA sequence: TGTGCCACCAGTGACTCAGGGGGCGGCGGGGAGCTGTTTTTT. Its translation is CATSDSGGGGELFF.

Concerning this clonotype itself: Possible read error: a much larger clone is one base away. CDR3 DNA sequence: TGTGCCAGCAGCTTGGCAGGGGCAGGATCCTACGAGCAGTACTTC. Protein: CASSLAGAGSYEQYF. The chain couples TRBV5-4 to TRBJ2-5, with a possible D match to TRBD1 (6 bases). With the DNA end fitting TRBJ2-7 better, the J assignment may be wrong. From germline, CDR1 is SGHNT and CDR2 YYREEE (reference sequence). This CDR3 is built from 15 residues.

As to this clonotype: Mismatch with germline at one junction end may stem from a read error. The chain links TRBV7-6 to TRBJ2-5; D is perhaps TRBD2 (6 bases). The J call may be incorrect, as the DNA end agrees better with TRBJ2-1. Looked up from germline, CDR1 is SGHVS and CDR2 is FNYEAQ. This CDR3 comprises 13 residues. For the CDR3, the DNA is TGTGCTAGCAGCGCCGGGACTTACAATGAGCAGTTCTTC. This encodes CASSAGTYNEQFF.

This clonotype was recorded a few times. The final CDR3 position lacks the conserved phenylalanine or tryptophan, pointing to a likely read error. No DNA is shown, since the ends of the CDR3 on it are uncertain; the CDR3 is the one TCRdb lists. This chain joins TRBV7-2 and TRBJ2-1; the table's D call, TRBD1, has no DNA check behind it. Germline V CDR1 and CDR2: SGHTA, FQGNSA. The CDR3 sequence runs 17 residues, both termini included. The CDR3 sequence: CASSWGQVLDSPLHFGN.

On this clonotype: The junction differs from germline at one of its ends, possibly a read error. The chain uses TRBV5-3 and TRBJ2-3, with D unresolved. With the DNA end fitting TRBJ2-1 better, the J assignment may be wrong. TRBV5-3 is identified as an open reading frame with a role that is uncertain. The CDR3 covers 13 residues. This CDR3 reads CASSLTGTNEQFF. CDR3 DNA sequence: TGTGCCAGCAGCTTGACTGGTACCAATGAGCAGTTCTTC.

This clonotype occurred many times. With a much larger clone just one base away, this may be a read error. The chain employs TRBV6-1 and TRBJ2-1; D could derive from TRBD1 or TRBD2 (6 bases each). The CDR3 has 14 amino acids. In germline, CDR1 is MNHNS, CDR2 SASEGT. Trimming took 5 bases from V and 10 from J, leaving 18 bases between them. The CDR3 DNA reads TGTGCCAGCAGTTTTGGGGGGCTCTCCTACGAGCAGTTCTTC. Encoded protein: CASSFGGLSYEQFF.

The gene calls are TRBV29-1 and TRBJ2-3; TRBD2 aligns across 16 bases. This CDR3 spans 18 amino acids. With V trimmed by 7 bases and J by 2 bases, 12 bases remained unmatched. Germline CDR1 and CDR2: SQVTM and ANQGSEA. As DNA, the CDR3 is TGCAGCGCCACAGGGACTAGCGGGAGGGCCTTCATCACAGATACGCAGTATTTT. It is translated as CSATGTSGRAFITDTQYF.

As DNA, the CDR3 is TGCAGTGCCGGATCGCTAGAGTCGGAGACCCAGTACTTC. Its protein is CSAGSLESETQYF. The V gene is TRBV20-1, the J gene TRBJ2-3; D gene ambiguous. Matching the DNA end better, TRBJ2-5 makes the J call doubtful. CDR1 DFQATT and CDR2 SNEGSKA come from the germline V gene (reference sequence). The CDR3 covers 13 residues.